Following are 14 T cell receptor beta chains from one sample sequenced in a study of blood T cell repertoires in COVID-19. The method was immunoSEQ multiplex PCR; TCRdb's version includes in-frame clones alone and lacks a portion of them. The table lists tens of thousands of clones, 70% to 80% of them singletons. Material: peripheral blood. The receptors originated from a woman between 70 and 85 years old with acute or convalescent COVID-19.

The chain is built from TRBV24-1 and TRBJ1-5, with 9 nucleotides matching TRBD1. CDR1 is KGHDR, CDR2 SFDVKD, per germline. V lost 0 bases, J lost 7 bases, and 18 bases stayed unmatched. The CDR3 totals 20 residues. The CDR3 bases are TGTGCCACCAGTGATTTGCCGCCGAAACAGGGGGCCCGCAGTTGGCAGCCCCAGCATTTT. Amino acid sequence: CATSDLPPKQGARSWQPQHF.

The chain combines TRBV7-9 with TRBJ1-1; D is unclear. Germline V CDR1 and CDR2: SEHNR, FQNEAQ (reference sequence). V was cut by 6 bases and J by 1 base, with 15 bases left in between. The CDR3 has 15 amino acids. The CDR3 DNA reads as TGTGCCAGCAGACCCGGGTCATTCTCGAACACTGAAGCTTTCTTT. Translation: CASRPGSFSNTEAFF.

This clone was detected only a few times. V usage is TRBV3-1 (or the pseudogene TRBV3-2) and J usage is TRBJ1-3; a weak D match, TRBD1 (6 bases). V lost 0 bases and J lost 4, with 25 bases in between. The CDR3 runs 20 residues. Germline assignment: CDR1 LGHDT and CDR2 YNNKEL (reference sequence). CDR3: CASSQDRGVYRQGLGNTIYF. The CDR3 nucleotides are TGTGCCAGCAGCCAAGATCGGGGCGTATATCGGCAGGGGCTCGGAAACACCATATATTTT.

The CDR3 reads CASSYMDRGNSPLHF. The CDR3 DNA reads TGTGCCAGCAGTTACATGGACAGGGGAAATTCACCCCTCCACTTT. The rearrangement uses TRBV6-5 and TRBJ1-6; 9 bases align to TRBD1. J gave up 7 bases and V 2 bases, and 3 bases lay outside the gene matches. From germline, CDR1 is MNHEY and CDR2 SVGAGI. This CDR3 comprises 15 residues.

The chain links TRBV5-1 to TRBJ2-7; perhaps TRBD1 as D (5 bases). The CDR3 contains 12 residues. Germline values: CDR1 SGHRS, CDR2 YFSETQ. Trimming removed 0 bases from V and 9 bases from J, with 10 bases in between. This CDR3 reads CASSLDRIGQYF. CDR3 nucleotide sequence: TGCGCCAGCAGCTTGGACAGGATCGGGCAGTACTTC.

The chain is built from TRBV4-2 and TRBJ2-7; tentative D call: TRBD2 (5 bases). CDR3 length: 17 residues. V was clipped by 0 bases and J by 0 bases, with 15 bases between them. Germline CDR1 is LGHNA and CDR2 is YNFKEQ. The CDR3 region is CASSQDLDYTSSYEQYF. CDR3 DNA sequence: TGTGCCAGCAGCCAAGATCTTGACTACACGAGCTCCTACGAGCAGTACTTC.

The chain joins TRBV28 to TRBJ1-3, with D maybe TRBD1 (6 bases). CDR3 size: 14 residues. The germline gives CDR1 MDHEN, CDR2 SYDVKM. V lost 7 bases and J 2 bases, leaving 12 bases between the germline ends. CDR3 sequence reads: CASTRPGAGNTIYF. In nucleotides, the CDR3 is TGTGCCAGCACCCGTCCAGGGGCTGGAAACACCATATATTTT.

The chain has TRBV7-9 and TRBJ1-1, with TRBD1 matching over 7 bases. This CDR3 region has 13 residues. Germline values: CDR1 SEHNR, CDR2 FQNEAQ (reference sequence). The junction had 3 bases not matched to a gene; V was cut back by 5 bases and J by 3 bases. This CDR3 is CASSTQGDTEAFF. The CDR3 nucleotides are TGTGCCAGCAGCACCCAGGGGGACACTGAAGCTTTCTTT.

The V gene is TRBV5-1, the J gene TRBJ2-1, with 8 bases matching TRBD1. V gave up 0 bases and J gave up 8 bases; unmatched junction bases: 7. The V gene's germline CDR1 is SGHRS and CDR2 YFSETQ. The CDR3 runs to 15 residues. The CDR3: CASSLVQGAVDEQFF. The DNA for the CDR3 is TGCGCCAGCAGCTTGGTCCAGGGGGCCGTGGATGAGCAGTTCTTC.

The sample holds a few counts of this clone. The rearrangement links TRBV3-1 (or the pseudogene TRBV3-2) to TRBJ1-5; D might be TRBD1 (6 bases). The V end lost 4 bases, the J end lost 1 base, and 14 bases lay between the germline ends. CDR1 is LGHDT, CDR2 YNNKEL, per germline (reference sequence). This CDR3 region has 16 residues. CDR3 in DNA: TGTGCCAGCAGCCCCCTGTACGACAGGAGCAATCAGCCCCAGCATTTT. It translates to CASSPLYDRSNQPQHF.

This clone turned up a few times. This chain uses TRBV11-2 with TRBJ1-4, with 8 bases lining up with TRBD1. The J segment lost 7 bases and the V segment lost 5 bases, leaving 9 bases of the junction unmatched. The germline V gene has CDR1 SGHAT and CDR2 FQNNGV. The CDR3 is made up of 15 amino acids. Here the CDR3 reads CASSPGGYIGEKLFF. The DNA of the CDR3 is TGTGCCAGCAGCCCAGGGGGCTATATTGGTGAAAAACTGTTTTTT.

This clone was counted only a few times. J is TRBJ2-7 and V is TRBV7-8; 8 nucleotides line up with TRBD1. This CDR3 has 15 residues. J gave up 4 bases and V 3 bases, and 8 bases lay outside the gene matches. Germline values: CDR1 SGHVS, CDR2 FQNEAQ. CDR3 sequence: CASSFADRAEYEQYF. The CDR3, as DNA: TGTGCCAGCAGCTTTGCGGACAGGGCAGAGTACGAGCAGTACTTC.

This rearrangement joins TRBV5-8 to TRBJ2-5, with TRBD1 identical over 9 bases. With V trimmed by 5 bases and J by 2 bases, 7 bases remained unmatched. Germline V CDR1 and CDR2: SGHTS, YDEGEE. This CDR3 contains 15 residues. This chain's CDR3 is CASRQNGQGQETQYF. DNA for the CDR3: TGTGCCAGCAGACAAAACGGACAGGGGCAAGAGACCCAGTACTTC. Together with reference TRBV5-8 and TRBJ2-5, the CDR3 gives the full variable domain: EAGVTQSPTHLIKTRGQQATLRCSPISGHTSVYWYQQALGLGLQFLLWYDEGEERNRGNFPPRFSGRQFPNYSSELNVNALELEDSALYLCASRQNGQGQETQYFGPGTRLLVL.

The J gene is TRBJ2-5, the V gene TRBV5-4, with D perhaps TRBD1 (6 bases). V gave up 0 bases and J gave up 4 bases, with 16 bases separating them. The germline CDR1 and CDR2 sequences are SGHNT and YYREEE (reference sequence). The CDR3 runs to 16 residues. The CDR3 DNA reads TGTGCCAGCAGCTTGGCCGGAGCAGGGGCTGGAGAGACCCAGTACTTC. Its translation: CASSLAGAGAGETQYF.